This T cell receptor beta chain originates from a study of T-cell reconstitution after alpha-beta-depleted transplantation in children. Germline assignment: CDR1 MNHEY and CDR2 SVGEGT. Trimming shortened V by 6 bases and J by 6 bases, and 8 bases separated the two germline ends. CDR3 length: 12 amino acids. This clonotype was observed a few times. TCRbeta library construction was performed incorporating unique molecular identifiers. MiXCR, run by TCRdb on the PCR reads, gives a single entry per CDR3 protein. The sample has roughly 200,000 distinct CDR3 sequences; around 10% are singletons. The V gene is TRBV6-2 or TRBV6-3, the J gene TRBJ2-2; D is perhaps TRBD1 (6 bases). The receptor was derived from a human donor who donated a stem cell graft to a child with acute lymphoblastic leukemia. Here the sequenced sample was PBMCs from the stem cell graft donor, taken from the stem cell graft. This CDR3 reads CASSQGSGELFF. CDR3 DNA sequence: TGTGCCAGCAGCCAGGGGTCCGGGGAGCTGTTTTTT.